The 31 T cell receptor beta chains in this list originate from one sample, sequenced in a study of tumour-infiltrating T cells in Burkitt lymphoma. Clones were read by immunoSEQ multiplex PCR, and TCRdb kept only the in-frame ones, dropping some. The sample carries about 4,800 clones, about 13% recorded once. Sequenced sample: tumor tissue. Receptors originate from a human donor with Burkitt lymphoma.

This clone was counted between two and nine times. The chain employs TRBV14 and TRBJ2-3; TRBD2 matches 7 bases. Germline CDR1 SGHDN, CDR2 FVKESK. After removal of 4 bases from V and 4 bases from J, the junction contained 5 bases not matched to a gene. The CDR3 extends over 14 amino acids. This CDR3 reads CASSRGGNADTQYF. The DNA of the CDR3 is TGTGCCAGCAGCCGGGGGGGGAACGCAGATACGCAGTATTTT. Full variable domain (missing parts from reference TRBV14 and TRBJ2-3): EAGVTQFPSHSVIEKGQTVTLRCDPISGHDNLYWYRRVMGKEIKFLLHFVKESKQDESGMPNNRFLAERTGGTYSTLKVQPAELEDSGVYFCASSRGGNADTQYFGPGTRLTVL.

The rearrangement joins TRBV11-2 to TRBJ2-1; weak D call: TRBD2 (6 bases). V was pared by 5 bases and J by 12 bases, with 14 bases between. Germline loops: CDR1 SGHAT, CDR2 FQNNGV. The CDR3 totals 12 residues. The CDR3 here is CASSEAAGRQFF. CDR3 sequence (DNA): TGTGCCAGCAGCGAAGCGGCGGGGAGGCAGTTCTTC. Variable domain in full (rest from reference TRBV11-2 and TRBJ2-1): EAGVAQSPRYKIIEKRQSVAFWCNPISGHATLYWYQQILGQGPKLLIQFQNNGVVDDSQLPKDRFSAERLKGVDSTLKIQPAKLEDSAVYLCASSEAAGRQFFGPGTRLTVL.

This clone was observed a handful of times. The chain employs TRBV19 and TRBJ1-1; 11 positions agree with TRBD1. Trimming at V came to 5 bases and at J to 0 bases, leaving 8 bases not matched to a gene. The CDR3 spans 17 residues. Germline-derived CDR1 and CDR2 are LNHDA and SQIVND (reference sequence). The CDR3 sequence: CASSPYRDRGMNTEAFF. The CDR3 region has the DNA TGTGCCAGTAGTCCGTACCGGGACAGGGGGATGAACACTGAAGCTTTCTTT.

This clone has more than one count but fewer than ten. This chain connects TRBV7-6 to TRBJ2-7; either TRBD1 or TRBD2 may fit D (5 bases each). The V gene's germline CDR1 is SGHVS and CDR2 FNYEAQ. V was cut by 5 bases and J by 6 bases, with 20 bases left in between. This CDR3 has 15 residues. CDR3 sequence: CASSTLGTDGGEQYF. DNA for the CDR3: TGTGCCAGCAGCACACTCGGGACCGACGGAGGCGAGCAGTACTTC.

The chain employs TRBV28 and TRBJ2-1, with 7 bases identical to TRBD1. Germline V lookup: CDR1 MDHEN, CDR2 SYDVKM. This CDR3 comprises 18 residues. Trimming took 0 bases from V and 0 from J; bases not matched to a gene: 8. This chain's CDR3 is CASSLWGQPSNSYNEQFF. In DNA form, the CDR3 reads TGTGCCAGCAGTTTATGGGGACAGCCGAGCAACTCCTACAATGAGCAGTTCTTC.

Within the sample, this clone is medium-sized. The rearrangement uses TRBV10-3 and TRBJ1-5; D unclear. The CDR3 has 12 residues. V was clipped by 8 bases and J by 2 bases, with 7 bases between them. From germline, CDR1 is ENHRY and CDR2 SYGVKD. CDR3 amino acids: CAIGVGNQPQHF. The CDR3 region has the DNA TGTGCCATCGGCGTAGGCAATCAGCCCCAGCATTTT.

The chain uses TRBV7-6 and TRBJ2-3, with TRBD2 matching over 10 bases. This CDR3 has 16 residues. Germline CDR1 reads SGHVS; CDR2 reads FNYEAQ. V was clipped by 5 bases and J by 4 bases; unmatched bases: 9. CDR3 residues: CASSPHPSGSSDTQYF. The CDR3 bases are TGTGCCAGCAGCCCCCACCCTAGCGGGAGTTCAGATACGCAGTATTTT.

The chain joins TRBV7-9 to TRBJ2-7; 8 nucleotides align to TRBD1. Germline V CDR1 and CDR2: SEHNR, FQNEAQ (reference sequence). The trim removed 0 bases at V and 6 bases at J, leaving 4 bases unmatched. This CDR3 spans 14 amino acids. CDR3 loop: CASSLAQQGGEQYF. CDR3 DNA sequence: TGTGCCAGCAGCTTAGCGCAACAGGGGGGCGAGCAGTACTTC.

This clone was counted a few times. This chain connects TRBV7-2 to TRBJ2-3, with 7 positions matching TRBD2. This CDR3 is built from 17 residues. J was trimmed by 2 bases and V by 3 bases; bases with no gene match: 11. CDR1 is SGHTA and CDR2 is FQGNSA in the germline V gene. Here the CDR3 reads CASSFQGGAWDTDTQYF. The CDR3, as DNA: TGTGCCAGCAGCTTCCAGGGAGGGGCGTGGGACACAGATACGCAGTATTTT.

The chain's CDR3 is CASSSGQPSQGYTF. DNA of the CDR3: TGCGCCAGCAGCTCGGGACAGCCCTCTCAGGGCTACACCTTC. The genes are TRBV5-1 and TRBJ1-2, with TRBD1 matching over 7 bases. J gave up 8 bases and V 3 bases, and 10 bases lay outside the gene matches. From germline, CDR1 is SGHRS and CDR2 YFSETQ. This CDR3 region has 14 residues.

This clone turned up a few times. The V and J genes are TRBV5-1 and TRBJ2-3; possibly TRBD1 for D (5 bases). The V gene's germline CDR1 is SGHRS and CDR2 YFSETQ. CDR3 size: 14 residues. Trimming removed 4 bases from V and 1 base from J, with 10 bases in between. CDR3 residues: CASSLRARTDTQYF. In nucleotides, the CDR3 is TGCGCCAGCAGCCTCAGGGCCCGCACAGATACGCAGTATTTT.

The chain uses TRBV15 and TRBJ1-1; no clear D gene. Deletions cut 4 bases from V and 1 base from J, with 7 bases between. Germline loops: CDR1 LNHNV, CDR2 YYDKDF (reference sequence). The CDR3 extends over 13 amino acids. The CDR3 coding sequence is TGTGCCACCAGCACAGGAAAGAACACTGAAGCTTTCTTT. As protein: CATSTGKNTEAFF.

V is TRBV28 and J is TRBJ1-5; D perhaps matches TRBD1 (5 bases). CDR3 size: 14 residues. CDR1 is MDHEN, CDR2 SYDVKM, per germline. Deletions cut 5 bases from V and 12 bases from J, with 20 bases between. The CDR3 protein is CASSPSGTQELQHF. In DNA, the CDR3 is TGTGCCAGCAGTCCCTCGGGGACCCAAGAACTCCAGCATTTT.

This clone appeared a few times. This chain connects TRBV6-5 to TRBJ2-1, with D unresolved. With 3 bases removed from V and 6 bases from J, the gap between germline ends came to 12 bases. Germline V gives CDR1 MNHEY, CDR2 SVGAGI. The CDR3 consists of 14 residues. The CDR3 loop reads CASSYVRWANEQFF. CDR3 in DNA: TGTGCCAGCAGTTATGTTCGGTGGGCCAATGAGCAGTTCTTC.

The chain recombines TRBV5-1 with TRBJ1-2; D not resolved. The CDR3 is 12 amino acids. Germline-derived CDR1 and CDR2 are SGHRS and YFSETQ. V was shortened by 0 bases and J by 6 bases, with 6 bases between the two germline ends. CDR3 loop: CASSLDWDGYTF. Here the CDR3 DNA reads TGCGCCAGCAGCTTGGATTGGGATGGCTACACCTTC. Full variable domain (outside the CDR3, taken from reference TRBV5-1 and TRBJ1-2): KAGVTQTPRYLIKTRGQQVTLSCSPISGHRSVSWYQQTPGQGLQFLFEYFSETQRNKGNFPGRFSGRQFSNSRSEMNVSTLELGDSALYLCASSLDWDGYTFGSGTRLTVV.

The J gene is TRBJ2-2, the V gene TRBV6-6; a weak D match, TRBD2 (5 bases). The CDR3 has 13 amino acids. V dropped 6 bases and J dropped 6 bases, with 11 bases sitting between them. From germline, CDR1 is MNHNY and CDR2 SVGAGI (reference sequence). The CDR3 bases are TGTGCCAGCAGCTGGAGAGCGGCCGGGGAGCTGTTTTTT. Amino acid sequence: CASSWRAAGELFF.

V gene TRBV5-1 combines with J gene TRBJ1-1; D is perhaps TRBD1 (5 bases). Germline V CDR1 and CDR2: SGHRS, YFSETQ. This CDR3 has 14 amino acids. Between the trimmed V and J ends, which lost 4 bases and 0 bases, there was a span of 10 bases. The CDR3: CASSPRQLNTEAFF. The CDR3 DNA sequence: TGCGCCAGCAGCCCCCGACAGTTGAACACTGAAGCTTTCTTT.

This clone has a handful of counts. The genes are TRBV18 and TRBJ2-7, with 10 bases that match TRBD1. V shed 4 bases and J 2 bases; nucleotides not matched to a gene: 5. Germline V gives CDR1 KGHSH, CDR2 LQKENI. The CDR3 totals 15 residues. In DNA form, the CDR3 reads TGTGCCAGCTCACAAGACAGGGGGCGCCCCTACGAGCAGTACTTC. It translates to CASSQDRGRPYEQYF.

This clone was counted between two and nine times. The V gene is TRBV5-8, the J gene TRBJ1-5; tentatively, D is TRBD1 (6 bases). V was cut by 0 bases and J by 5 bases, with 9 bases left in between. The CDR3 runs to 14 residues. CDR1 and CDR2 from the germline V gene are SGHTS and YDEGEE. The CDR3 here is CASSLGQVDQPQHF. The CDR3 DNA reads TGTGCCAGCAGCTTGGGACAGGTGGATCAGCCCCAGCATTTT.

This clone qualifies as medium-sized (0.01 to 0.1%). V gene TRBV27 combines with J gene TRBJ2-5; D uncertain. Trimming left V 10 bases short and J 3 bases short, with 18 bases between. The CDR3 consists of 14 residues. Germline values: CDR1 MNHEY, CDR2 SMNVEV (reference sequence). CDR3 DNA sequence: TGTGCCACAAAGGTTAGCCTAACAAAAGAGACCCAGTACTTC. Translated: CATKVSLTKETQYF.

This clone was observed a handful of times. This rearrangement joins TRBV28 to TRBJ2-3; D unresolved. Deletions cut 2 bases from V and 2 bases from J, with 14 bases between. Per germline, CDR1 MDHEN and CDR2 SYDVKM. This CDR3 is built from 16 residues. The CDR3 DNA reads TGTGCCAGCAGTTTAAGGGTCCAACCGGCCACAGATACGCAGTATTTT. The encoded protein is CASSLRVQPATDTQYF.

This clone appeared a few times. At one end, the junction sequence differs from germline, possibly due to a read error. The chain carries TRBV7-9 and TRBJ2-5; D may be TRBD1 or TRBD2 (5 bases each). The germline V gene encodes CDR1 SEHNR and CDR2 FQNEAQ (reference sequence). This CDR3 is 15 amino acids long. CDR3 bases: TGTACCAGCAGCCTGGGACCGGGGCTGCGCGAGACCCAGTACTTC. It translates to CTSSLGPGLRETQYF.

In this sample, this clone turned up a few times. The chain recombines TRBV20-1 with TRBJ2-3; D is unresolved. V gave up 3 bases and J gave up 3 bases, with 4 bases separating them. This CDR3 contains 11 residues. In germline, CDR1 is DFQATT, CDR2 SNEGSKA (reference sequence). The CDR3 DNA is TGCAGTGCTAGGGCAACAGATACGCAGTATTTT. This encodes CSARATDTQYF.

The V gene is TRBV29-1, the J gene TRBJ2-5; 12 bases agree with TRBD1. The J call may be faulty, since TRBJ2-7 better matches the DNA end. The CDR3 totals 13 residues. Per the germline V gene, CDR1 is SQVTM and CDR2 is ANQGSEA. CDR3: CSVDGTGGGEQYF. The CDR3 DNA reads TGCAGCGTTGACGGGACAGGGGGCGGCGAGCAGTACTTC.

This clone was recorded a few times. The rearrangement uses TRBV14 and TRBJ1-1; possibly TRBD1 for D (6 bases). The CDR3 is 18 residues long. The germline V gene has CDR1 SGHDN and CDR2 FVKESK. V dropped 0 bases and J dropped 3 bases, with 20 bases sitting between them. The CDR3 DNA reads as TGTGCCAGCAGCCAAGATACGGGTTGGGCAGGGGAAGACACTGAAGCTTTCTTT. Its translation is CASSQDTGWAGEDTEAFF.

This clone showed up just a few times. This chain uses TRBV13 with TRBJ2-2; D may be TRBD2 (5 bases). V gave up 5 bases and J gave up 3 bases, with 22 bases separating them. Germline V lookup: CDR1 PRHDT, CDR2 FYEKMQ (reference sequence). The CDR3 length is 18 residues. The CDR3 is CASSLQKHGPRDTGELFF. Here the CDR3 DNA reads TGTGCCAGCAGCCTCCAAAAGCACGGACCGAGGGACACCGGGGAGCTGTTTTTT.

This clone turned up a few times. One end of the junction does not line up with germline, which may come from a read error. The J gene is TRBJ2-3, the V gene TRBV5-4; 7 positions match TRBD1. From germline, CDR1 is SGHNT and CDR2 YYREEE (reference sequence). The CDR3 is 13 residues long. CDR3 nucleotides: TGTGCCAGCAGCCGGACAGGCACAGATACACAGTATTTT. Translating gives CASSRTGTDTQYF.

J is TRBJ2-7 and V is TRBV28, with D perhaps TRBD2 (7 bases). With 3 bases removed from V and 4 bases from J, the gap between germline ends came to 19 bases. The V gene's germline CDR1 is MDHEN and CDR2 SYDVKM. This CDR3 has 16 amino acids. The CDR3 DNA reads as TGTGCCAGCAGTTTTGAGGGGGGGATCCCTTGGTACGAGCAGTACTTC. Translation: CASSFEGGIPWYEQYF.

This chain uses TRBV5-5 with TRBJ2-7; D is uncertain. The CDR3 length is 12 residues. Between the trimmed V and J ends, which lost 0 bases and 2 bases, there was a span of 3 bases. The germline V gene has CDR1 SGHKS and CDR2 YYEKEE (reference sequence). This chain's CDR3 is CASSLVAYEQYF. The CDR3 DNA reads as TGTGCCAGCAGCTTGGTCGCCTACGAGCAGTACTTC.

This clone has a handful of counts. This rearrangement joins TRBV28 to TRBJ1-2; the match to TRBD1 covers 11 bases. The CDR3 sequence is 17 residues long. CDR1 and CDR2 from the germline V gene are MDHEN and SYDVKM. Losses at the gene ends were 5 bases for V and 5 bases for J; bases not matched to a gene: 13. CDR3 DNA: TGTGCCAGCAGTCCAGAACTACCGGGACAGGGGGGATATGGCTACACCTTC. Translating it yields CASSPELPGQGGYGYTF.

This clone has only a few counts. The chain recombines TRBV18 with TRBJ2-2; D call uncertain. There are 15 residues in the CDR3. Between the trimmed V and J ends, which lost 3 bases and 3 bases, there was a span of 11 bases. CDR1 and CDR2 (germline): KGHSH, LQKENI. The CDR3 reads CASSPLPVHTGELFF. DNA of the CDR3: TGTGCCAGCTCACCTCTCCCCGTCCACACCGGGGAGCTGTTTTTT.